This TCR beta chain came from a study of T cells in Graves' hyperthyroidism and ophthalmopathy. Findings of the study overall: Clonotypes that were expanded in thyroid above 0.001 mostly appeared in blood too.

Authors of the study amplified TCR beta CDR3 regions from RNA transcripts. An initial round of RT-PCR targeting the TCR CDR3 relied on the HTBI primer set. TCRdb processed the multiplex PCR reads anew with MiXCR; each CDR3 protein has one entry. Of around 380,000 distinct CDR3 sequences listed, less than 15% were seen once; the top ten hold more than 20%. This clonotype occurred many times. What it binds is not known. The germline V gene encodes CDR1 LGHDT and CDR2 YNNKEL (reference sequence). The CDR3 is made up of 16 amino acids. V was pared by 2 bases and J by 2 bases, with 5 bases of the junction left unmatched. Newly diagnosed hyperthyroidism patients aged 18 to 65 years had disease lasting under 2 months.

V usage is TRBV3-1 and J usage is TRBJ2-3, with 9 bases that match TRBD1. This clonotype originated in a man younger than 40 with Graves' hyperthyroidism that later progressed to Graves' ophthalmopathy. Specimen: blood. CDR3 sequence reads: CASSQMGQGTTDTQYF. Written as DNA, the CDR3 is TGTGCCAGCAGCCAAATGGGACAGGGCACCACAGATACGCAGTATTTT.